This T cell receptor (beta chain) stems from a study of shared clonotypes between healthy human individuals. The V end was cut by 7 bases, the J end by 2 bases, with 11 bases between. There are 13 residues in the CDR3. The germline gives CDR1 MNHEY, CDR2 SVGAGI. A CD45RA+ naive subset and a CD45RA-negative memory subset were split from CD4+ cells. Notes on the study in general: On the whole, naive subsets had larger estimated richness than memory subsets had.

Method: immunoSEQ multiplex PCR; TCRdb's copy keeps in-frame clones and lacks some. The table has 950,000 to 1,100,000 clones, around 78% seen once. A remark on this clone: What it binds is unknown.

The chain carries TRBV6-5 and TRBJ1-1; no clear D. Sequencing input: memory CD4+ T cells from PBMCs. Subset described: CD45RA-negative fraction. The source of this sequence is a man aged 18 to 29 in good health. Some clones in this sample may be carry-over from other donors' samples. CDR3 DNA sequence: TGTGCCAGCAAACAGACGGTCAACACTGAAGCTTTCTTT. Translated: CASKQTVNTEAFF.